These 25 T cell receptor beta chains originate from one sample sequenced in a study of blood T cell repertoires in COVID-19. Data came from immunoSEQ multiplex PCR; TCRdb stores just in-frame clones and leaves some out. The sample shows about 15,000 clones, around 83% of them seen only once. Sequencing input: peripheral blood. The source is a woman aged 50 to 60 with active or convalescent COVID-19.

The DNA of the CDR3 is TGTGCCATCAAGGAGGACCTGAACACTGAAGCTTTCTTT. Its protein product is CAIKEDLNTEAFF. The chain employs TRBV10-3 and TRBJ1-1; D gene unclear. The CDR3 is made up of 13 amino acids. Germline CDR1 ENHRY, CDR2 SYGVKD. V was trimmed by 7 bases and J by 0 bases, leaving 9 bases between them.

This clone turned up a few times. The chain links TRBV5-1 to TRBJ1-1, with a possible D match to TRBD1 (6 bases). The V gene lost 0 bases and the J gene lost 6 bases, with 15 bases spanning the gap. CDR1 SGHRS and CDR2 YFSETQ come from the germline V gene. The CDR3 spans 15 residues. CDR3 protein: CASSLAETGTPEAFF. DNA of the CDR3: TGCGCCAGCAGCTTGGCTGAAACAGGGACCCCTGAAGCTTTCTTT.

The chain employs TRBV5-1 and TRBJ2-7; D may be TRBD2 (5 bases). Germline CDR1 SGHRS, CDR2 YFSETQ. The CDR3 covers 14 residues. V dropped 0 bases and J dropped 0 bases, with 7 bases sitting between them. This CDR3 reads CASSLVGSSYEQYF. The CDR3 nucleotides read TGCGCCAGCAGCTTGGTGGGGAGCTCCTACGAGCAGTACTTC.

This chain uses TRBV28 with TRBJ1-2; 9 bases map to TRBD1. In germline, CDR1 is MDHEN, CDR2 SYDVKM. The CDR3 spans 15 residues. J gave up 4 bases and V 4 bases, and 7 bases lay outside the gene matches. In DNA form, the CDR3 reads TGTGCCAGCAGTTCTGGACAGGGGAAAGGCTATGGCTACACCTTC. Amino acid sequence: CASSSGQGKGYGYTF.

This chain uses TRBV6-5 with TRBJ2-7, with 9 bases lining up with TRBD2. Germline CDR1 MNHEY, CDR2 SVGAGI. The CDR3 contains 15 residues. After removal of 3 bases from V and 4 bases from J, the junction contained 7 bases not matched to a gene. Here the CDR3 DNA reads TGTGCCAGCAGTTATTGGGCGGGGGGGCTTTACGAGCAGTACTTC. The encoded protein is CASSYWAGGLYEQYF.

The chain recombines TRBV4-2 with TRBJ1-1; no reliable D call. The CDR3 covers 13 residues. Deletions cut 2 bases from V and 7 bases from J, with 11 bases between. CDR1 LGHNA and CDR2 YNFKEQ come from the germline V gene. The CDR3 sequence: CASSQKTGVEAFF. CDR3 DNA sequence: TGTGCCAGCAGCCAAAAGACCGGGGTTGAAGCTTTCTTT.

This chain links TRBV10-3 with TRBJ2-7, with D uncertain. The CDR3 totals 11 residues. Per the germline V gene, CDR1 is ENHRY and CDR2 is SYGVKD. V lost 5 bases, J lost 5 bases, and 7 bases lay in between. The CDR3 sequence is CAISQVDEQYF. DNA for the CDR3: TGTGCCATCAGTCAGGTGGACGAGCAGTACTTC.

V is TRBV5-6 and J is TRBJ2-3; D is perhaps TRBD1 (5 bases). The CDR3 is 15 residues long. Germline lookup yields CDR1 SGHDT and CDR2 YYEEEE. Trimming pared 0 bases from V and 6 bases from J, leaving 14 bases between. The CDR3 nucleotides are TGTGCCAGCAGCTTGGTTCCAGGGTCCCCGGATACGCAGTATTTT. Amino acids: CASSLVPGSPDTQYF.

V and J are TRBV9 and TRBJ1-1, with 8 bases fitting TRBD1. CDR1 is SGDLS, CDR2 YYNGEE, per germline. The V and J ends lost 0 bases and 3 bases, in that order; junction bases with no gene match: 1. CDR3 size: 14 residues. CDR3 sequence: CASSVAQGDTEAFF. In DNA, the CDR3 is TGTGCCAGCAGCGTAGCACAGGGGGACACTGAAGCTTTCTTT.

The rearrangement links TRBV27 to TRBJ2-2, with a weak D call TRBD2 (5 bases). V was pared by 0 bases and J by 4 bases, with 12 bases between. There are 16 residues in the CDR3. Germline CDR1 is MNHEY and CDR2 is SMNVEV (reference sequence). The DNA for the CDR3 is TGTGCCAGCAGTTTATCCGAGGGATGGGGCACCGGGGAGCTGTTTTTT. Translating gives CASSLSEGWGTGELFF.

The chain recombines TRBV5-1 with TRBJ2-5; 9 positions agree with TRBD1. V lost 2 bases and J lost 5; bases outside the gene matches: 1. The CDR3 runs 13 residues. Germline V CDR1 and CDR2: SGHRS, YFSETQ. The CDR3 loop reads CASSLGTGETQYF. The CDR3 DNA sequence: TGCGCCAGCAGCTTAGGGACAGGGGAGACCCAGTACTTC.

The genes are TRBV5-1 and TRBJ2-1, with 12 bases matching TRBD2. V lost 7 bases and J lost 1; bases outside the gene matches: 3. Per the germline V gene, CDR1 is SGHRS and CDR2 is YFSETQ. CDR3 length equals 15 residues. CDR3 DNA sequence: TGCGCCAGCCAACTAGCGGGGGGTTCCTACAATGAGCAGTTCTTC. The encoded protein is CASQLAGGSYNEQFF.

The V gene is TRBV15, the J gene TRBJ2-7; 9 bases map to TRBD2. The J segment lost 6 bases and the V segment lost 0 bases, leaving 6 bases of the junction unmatched. CDR3 length equals 15 residues. The germline gives CDR1 LNHNV, CDR2 YYDKDF (reference sequence). The CDR3 DNA reads TGTGCCACCAGCAGAGATGGGCTAGCGGGGCGCGAGCAGTACTTC. Translation: CATSRDGLAGREQYF.

The V and J genes are TRBV27 and TRBJ2-2; D perhaps matches TRBD1 (5 bases). V dropped 0 bases and J dropped 0 bases, with 11 bases sitting between them. Germline V gives CDR1 MNHEY, CDR2 SMNVEV (reference sequence). The CDR3 totals 17 residues. Here the CDR3 reads CASSLSSTATNTGELFF. The CDR3 coding sequence is TGTGCCAGCAGTTTATCGTCGACAGCGACGAACACCGGGGAGCTGTTTTTT.

The chain couples TRBV3-1 (or the pseudogene TRBV3-2) to TRBJ2-5, with D perhaps matching TRBD1 (5 bases). V gave up 7 bases and J gave up 2 bases, with 14 bases separating them. Germline CDR1 and CDR2: LGHDT and YNNKEL (reference sequence). The CDR3 is made up of 14 amino acids. CDR3 bases: TGTGCCAGCACCATTAGGGGTTGGCAAGAGACCCAGTACTTC. Its translation is CASTIRGWQETQYF.

The rearrangement uses TRBV5-1 and TRBJ2-7; D might be TRBD1 (5 bases). The CDR3 is 14 residues long. The germline V gene encodes CDR1 SGHRS and CDR2 YFSETQ. Trimming shortened V by 0 bases and J by 1 base, and 8 bases separated the two germline ends. The DNA for the CDR3 is TGCGCCAGCAGCTTGGGCCAGGGTTCCTACGAGCAGTACTTC. This gives the protein CASSLGQGSYEQYF. Full variable domain (remainder filled in from reference TRBV5-1 and TRBJ2-7): KAGVTQTPRYLIKTRGQQVTLSCSPISGHRSVSWYQQTPGQGLQFLFEYFSETQRNKGNFPGRFSGRQFSNSRSEMNVSTLELGDSALYLCASSLGQGSYEQYFGPGTRLTVT.

The chain recombines TRBV5-1 with TRBJ2-3, with TRBD1 identical over 8 bases. Germline CDR1 is SGHRS and CDR2 is YFSETQ. The CDR3 covers 15 residues. Trimming cost V 0 bases and J 2 bases; bases outside gene matches: 2. CDR3 amino acids: CASSLGTGNTDTQYF. The CDR3 DNA sequence: TGCGCCAGCAGCTTGGGGACAGGGAACACAGATACGCAGTATTTT.

This chain uses TRBV19 with TRBJ1-6, with D hard to call. Germline V gives CDR1 LNHDA, CDR2 SQIVND (reference sequence). The V and J ends lost 2 bases and 0 bases respectively, with 17 bases between them. The CDR3 totals 19 residues. The CDR3 nucleotides are TGTGCCAGTAGTATAAAATCCCACGTACCTAGCTCCTATAATTCACCCCTCCACTTT. Its translation is CASSIKSHVPSSYNSPLHF.

This rearrangement joins TRBV28 to TRBJ1-2, with 7 bases that match TRBD1. V lost 3 bases, J lost 11 bases, and 3 bases stayed unmatched. Germline lookup yields CDR1 MDHEN and CDR2 SYDVKM. The CDR3 runs to 11 residues. Here the CDR3 reads CASSFRQGYTF. CDR3 bases: TGTGCCAGCAGTTTCCGACAGGGTTACACCTTC.

V and J are TRBV7-6 and TRBJ2-5, with TRBD1 matching 8 bases. With V trimmed by 1 base and J by 5 bases, 12 bases remained unmatched. The V gene's germline CDR1 is SGHVS and CDR2 FNYEAQ. The CDR3 totals 17 residues. The CDR3 protein is CASSLGSGQGAWETQYF. CDR3 sequence (DNA): TGTGCCAGCAGCTTAGGGTCGGGCCAGGGGGCTTGGGAGACCCAGTACTTC.

DNA for the CDR3: TGTGCCAGCAGCCCTAACAGGGGGGGCTCGAACACTGAAGCTTTCTTT. Translating it yields CASSPNRGGSNTEAFF. The gene calls are TRBV3-1 (or the pseudogene TRBV3-2) and TRBJ1-1, with 8 bases fitting TRBD1. With 4 bases clipped from V and 1 base from J, the junction kept 8 bases outside the gene matches. CDR1 is LGHDT and CDR2 is YNNKEL in the germline V gene (reference sequence). This CDR3 spans 16 amino acids.

The chain carries TRBV15 and TRBJ2-7; TRBD2 might be the D (5 bases). The CDR3 is made up of 16 amino acids. Looked up from germline, CDR1 is LNHNV and CDR2 is YYDKDF (reference sequence). The V end was cut by 0 bases, the J end by 0 bases, with 12 bases between. The CDR3: CATSRDTGSSSYEQYF. In DNA, the CDR3 is TGTGCCACCAGCAGAGATACGGGATCCAGCTCCTACGAGCAGTACTTC.

Concerning this clone itself: Compared with germline, one end of the junction differs, possibly owing to a read error. The CDR3 sequence is CITPGTHSYNSPLHF. CDR3 DNA: TGCATCACGCCTGGCACCCACTCCTATAATTCACCCCTCCACTTT. The chain links TRBV28 to TRBJ1-6; D gene ambiguous. Per germline, CDR1 MDHEN and CDR2 SYDVKM. This CDR3 is 15 amino acids long.

V usage is TRBV10-3 and J usage is TRBJ1-5; a weak D match, TRBD1 (5 bases). V was clipped by 0 bases and J by 1 base, with 10 bases between them. The CDR3 contains 16 residues. CDR1 is ENHRY, CDR2 SYGVKD, per germline. CDR3 DNA: TGTGCCATCAGTGAGTCGAGCAGGGCAAGCAATCAGCCCCAGCATTTT. This gives the protein CAISESSRASNQPQHF.

V usage is TRBV5-5 and J usage is TRBJ2-1; 9 positions match TRBD2. V gave up 5 bases and J gave up 5 bases; unmatched junction bases: 8. Germline values: CDR1 SGHKS, CDR2 YYEKEE (reference sequence). The CDR3 is made up of 15 amino acids. The chain's CDR3 is CASRSRLAENNEQFF. CDR3 sequence (DNA): TGTGCCAGCAGGTCCAGACTAGCGGAGAACAATGAGCAGTTCTTC. The variable domain in full, with the rest retrieved from reference TRBV5-5 and TRBJ2-1, is DAGVTQSPTHLIKTRGQQVTLRCSPISGHKSVSWYQQVLGQGPQFIFQYYEKEERGRGNFPDRFSARQFPNYSSELNVNALLLGDSALYLCASRSRLAENNEQFFGPGTRLTVL.